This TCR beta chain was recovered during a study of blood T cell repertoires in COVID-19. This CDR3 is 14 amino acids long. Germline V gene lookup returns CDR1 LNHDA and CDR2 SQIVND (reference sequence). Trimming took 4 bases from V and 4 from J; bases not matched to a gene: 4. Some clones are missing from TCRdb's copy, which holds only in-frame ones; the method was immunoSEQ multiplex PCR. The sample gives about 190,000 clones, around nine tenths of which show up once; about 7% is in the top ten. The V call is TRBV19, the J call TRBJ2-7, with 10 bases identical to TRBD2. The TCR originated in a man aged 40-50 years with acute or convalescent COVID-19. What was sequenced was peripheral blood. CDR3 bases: TGTGCCAGTAGTAAAACTAGCGGGACTTACGAGCAGTACTTC. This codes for CASSKTSGTYEQYF.